This T cell receptor (beta chain) comes out of a study of T-cell reconstitution after alpha-beta-depleted transplantation in children. Unique molecular identifiers were incorporated when the TCRbeta library was constructed. MiXCR, run by TCRdb on the PCR reads, gives a single entry per CDR3 protein. The sample consists of some 640,000 distinct CDR3 sequences, approximately 17% of them appearing once. Germline lookup yields CDR1 SEHNR and CDR2 FQNEAQ (reference sequence). The CDR3 covers 14 residues. The junction had 6 bases not matched to a gene; V was cut back by 5 bases and J by 6 bases. This TCR was sampled from a human donor who donated a stem cell graft to a child with acute myeloid leukemia. Sequenced here: PBMCs from the stem cell graft donor, sampled from the stem cell graft. This chain connects TRBV7-9 to TRBJ1-4, with 7 bases identical to TRBD1. The CDR3 region has the DNA TGTGCCAGCAGCCCCCAGGGGGGATATGAAAAACTGTTTTTT. Protein product: CASSPQGGYEKLFF.